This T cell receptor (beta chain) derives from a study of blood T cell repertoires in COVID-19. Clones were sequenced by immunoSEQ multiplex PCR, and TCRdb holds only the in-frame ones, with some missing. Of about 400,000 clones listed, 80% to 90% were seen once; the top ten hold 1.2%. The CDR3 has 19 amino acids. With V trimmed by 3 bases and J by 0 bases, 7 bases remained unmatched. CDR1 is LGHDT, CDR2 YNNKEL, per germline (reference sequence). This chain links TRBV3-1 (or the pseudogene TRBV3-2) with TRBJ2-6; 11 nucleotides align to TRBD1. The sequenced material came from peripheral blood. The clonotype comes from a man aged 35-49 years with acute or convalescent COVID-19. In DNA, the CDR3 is TGTGCCAGCAGCCACACTGCCGGGACAGGGGGCTCTGGGGCCAACGTCCTGACTTTC. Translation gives CASSHTAGTGGSGANVLTF.